The 14 T cell receptor beta chains presented below share a single source sample, sequenced in a study of shared clonotypes between healthy human individuals. The repertoire was sequenced with immunoSEQ multiplex PCR; TCRdb's copy has only in-frame clones and lacks some. The data show 1,400,000 or so clones, 97% to 99% seen once. Sequenced sample: naive CD4+ T cells sorted from blood. This sample's subset: CD45RA+ positively selected. All receptors derive from a man younger than 45 in good health.

The rearrangement uses TRBV4-1 and TRBJ2-2; 8 nucleotides agree with TRBD1. The germline V gene has CDR1 MGHRA and CDR2 YSYEKL. V lost 3 bases, J lost 4 bases, and 4 bases stayed unmatched. CDR3 length: 15 residues. Written as DNA, the CDR3 is TGCGCCAGCAGCCAGACAGGGGTTAGCACCGGGGAGCTGTTTTTT. This sequence encodes CASSQTGVSTGELFF.

About this clone: This sample also contains other DNA sequences that code for the same CDR3. The V and J genes are TRBV18 and TRBJ2-3; D ambiguous. With 3 bases removed from V and 4 bases from J, the gap between germline ends came to 11 bases. The germline CDR1 and CDR2 sequences are KGHSH and LQKENI. This CDR3 spans 14 amino acids. The CDR3 DNA reads TGTGCCAGCTCACCTGGACGAGGCCCAGATACGCAGTATTTT. Translated: CASSPGRGPDTQYF.

J is TRBJ1-1 and V is TRBV14; unclear D gene. V dropped 0 bases and J dropped 6 bases, with 8 bases sitting between them. The CDR3 contains 13 residues. CDR1 SGHDN and CDR2 FVKESK come from the germline V gene. The CDR3 nucleotides read TGTGCCAGCAGCCAAGACCTGGTGGCTGAAGCTTTCTTT. It encodes CASSQDLVAEAFF.

V usage is TRBV7-9 and J usage is TRBJ1-5; the D gene is possibly TRBD1 (5 bases). The CDR3 has 14 amino acids. Germline V gene data show CDR1 as SEHNR and CDR2 as FQNEAQ (reference sequence). The germline V and J ends were trimmed by 5 bases and 3 bases, with 11 bases remaining between them. The CDR3, as DNA: TGTGCCAGCAGCACTACACAGGTCAATCAGCCCCAGCATTTT. The encoded protein is CASSTTQVNQPQHF.

The rearrangement joins TRBV15 to TRBJ2-7; TRBD2 might be the D (6 bases). The CDR3 loop spans 15 amino acids. V was shortened by 0 bases and J by 3 bases, with 12 bases between the two germline ends. Germline lookup yields CDR1 LNHNV and CDR2 YYDKDF (reference sequence). The CDR3: CATSRDSGESYEQYF. The CDR3 coding sequence is TGTGCCACCAGCAGAGATTCGGGGGAAAGCTACGAGCAGTACTTC.

This chain joins TRBV6-5 and TRBJ1-2, with D perhaps TRBD1 (5 bases). V was clipped by 6 bases and J by 8 bases, with 19 bases between them. In germline, CDR1 is MNHEY, CDR2 SVGAGI. This CDR3 region has 14 residues. The CDR3 DNA reads TGTGCCAGCAGCCTCCTTCAGGGCGCGAGAGGCTACACCTTC. Residues: CASSLLQGARGYTF.

The chain joins TRBV5-6 to TRBJ2-3; D unclear. V was cut by 4 bases and J by 6 bases, with 15 bases left in between. There are 14 residues in the CDR3. Germline V CDR1 and CDR2: SGHDT, YYEEEE. The CDR3 loop is CASSLDLRRDTQYF. DNA of the CDR3: TGTGCCAGCAGCCTGGACCTACGGCGGGATACGCAGTATTTT.

V usage is TRBV7-1 and J usage is TRBJ2-7; 9 nucleotides agree with TRBD1. TRBV7-1 is an ORF; its function is uncertain. The CDR3 is made up of 13 amino acids. Trimming cost V 5 bases and J 4 bases; bases outside gene matches: 3. The CDR3 reads CASSRQGEYEQYF. CDR3 DNA sequence: TGTGCCAGCAGCCGACAGGGGGAGTACGAGCAGTACTTC.

The genes are TRBV25-1 and TRBJ2-5; the match to TRBD1 covers 7 bases. The V gene end was trimmed by 4 bases and the J gene end by 7 bases; junction bases not matched to a gene: 21. Germline V gives CDR1 MGHDK, CDR2 SYGVNS. The CDR3 sequence is 18 residues long. CDR3 nucleotides: TGTGCCAGCAGTGTGTGGGCCCCACAACAGGGGCTCTGGGGGACCCAGTACTTC. Protein: CASSVWAPQQGLWGTQYF.

This clone was seen once. The chain carries TRBV25-1 and TRBJ1-2; D is ambiguous. Trimming shortened V by 2 bases and J by 8 bases, and 15 bases separated the two germline ends. The germline V gene encodes CDR1 MGHDK and CDR2 SYGVNS. This CDR3 has 14 amino acids. The CDR3 coding sequence is TGTGCCAGCAGTGAACCGACCCTATGGTCCGGCTACACCTTC. The encoded protein is CASSEPTLWSGYTF.

The chain couples TRBV25-1 to TRBJ2-7; no firm D call. The CDR3 sequence is 11 residues long. From germline, CDR1 is MGHDK and CDR2 SYGVNS. The ends were cut back, 6 bases at V and 5 bases at J, with 8 bases in the middle. The DNA of the CDR3 is TGTGCCAGCAGCCGGTTGAACGAGCAGTACTTC. This gives the protein CASSRLNEQYF.

The rearrangement joins TRBV11-1 to TRBJ2-5; D possibly corresponds to TRBD1 (5 bases). V was cut by 4 bases and J by 5 bases, with 14 bases left in between. Germline V lookup: CDR1 SGHAT, CDR2 FQDESV (reference sequence). CDR3 size: 14 residues. CDR3 residues: CASSSTRAEETQYF. The CDR3 DNA sequence: TGTGCCAGCAGCTCAACCAGGGCGGAGGAGACCCAGTACTTC.

The genes are TRBV19 and TRBJ1-2; D might be TRBD1 (5 bases). Trimming took 5 bases from V and 1 from J, leaving 8 bases between them. The germline gives CDR1 LNHDA, CDR2 SQIVND (reference sequence). CDR3 length: 13 residues. CDR3 sequence (DNA): TGTGCCAGTAGTGCAGGACATAACTATGGCTACACCTTC. Translation: CASSAGHNYGYTF.

The V call is TRBV19, the J call TRBJ2-3; D might be TRBD1 (5 bases). V was clipped by 4 bases and J by 3 bases, with 20 bases between them. CDR1 and CDR2 (germline): LNHDA, SQIVND (reference sequence). There are 17 residues in the CDR3. The CDR3 sequence is CASSTFRAGSSTDTQYF. The CDR3 DNA reads as TGTGCCAGTAGTACCTTTCGGGCAGGGTCCTCTACAGATACGCAGTATTTT.